These 32 T cell receptor beta chains originate from one sample sequenced in a study of blood T cell repertoires in COVID-19. This table comes from immunoSEQ multiplex PCR, and its TCRdb copy is limited to in-frame clones, with some not included. The table includes some 190,000 clones, less than 85% detected once. The sequencing input was peripheral blood. These receptors were taken from a woman aged 50 to 60 with acute or convalescent COVID-19.

The rearrangement links TRBV20-1 to TRBJ2-7; a possible D gene is TRBD2 (5 bases). Germline CDR1 DFQATT, CDR2 SNEGSKA (reference sequence). V dropped 3 bases and J dropped 9 bases, with 24 bases sitting between them. The CDR3 is 15 residues long. CDR3: CSASPGPLQRLRQYF. CDR3 in DNA: TGCAGTGCTAGTCCCGGACCCCTACAGCGGCTCAGGCAGTACTTC.

The gene calls are TRBV2 and TRBJ2-3; TRBD2 is a possible D gene (5 bases). V was pared by 5 bases and J by 2 bases, with 14 bases between. From germline, CDR1 is SNHLY and CDR2 FYNNEI. This CDR3 has 15 residues. The CDR3 region has the DNA TGTGCCAGCAGTCCGGAGGTGGGCTTCACAGATACGCAGTATTTT. This translates into CASSPEVGFTDTQYF.

The gene calls are TRBV27 and TRBJ1-6; no reliable D call. Trimming cost V 5 bases and J 5 bases, with 10 bases left between them. The germline V gene encodes CDR1 MNHEY and CDR2 SMNVEV (reference sequence). The CDR3 totals 14 residues. The CDR3 DNA reads TGTGCCAGCAGTCGGTATTCCAATAATTCACCCCTCCACTTT. It is translated as CASSRYSNNSPLHF.

As to this clone: One end of the junction does not line up with germline, which may come from a read error. The rearrangement joins TRBV3-1 (or the pseudogene TRBV3-2) to TRBJ1-4; D possibly corresponds to TRBD1 (5 bases). The CDR3 has 14 residues. Germline V gene sequence: CDR1 LGHDT, CDR2 YNNKEL (reference sequence). The CDR3 sequence is CASSQAGGGEKLFF. The CDR3 DNA is TGTGCCAGCAGTCAAGCGGGGGGAGGTGAAAAACTGTTTTTT.

V is TRBV11-3 and J is TRBJ2-2; TRBD2 might be the D (6 bases). CDR3 length: 15 amino acids. The V end lost 5 bases, the J end lost 2 bases, and 12 bases lay between the germline ends. Per the germline V gene, CDR1 is SGHNT and CDR2 is YENEEA. CDR3 protein: CASSRRGLNTGELFF. CDR3 sequence (DNA): TGTGCCAGCAGCAGGCGGGGCCTCAACACCGGGGAGCTGTTTTTT.

Only a few counts were recorded for this clone. The rearrangement joins TRBV19 to TRBJ1-2; D is unresolved. With 6 bases removed from V and 2 bases from J, the gap between germline ends came to 16 bases. This CDR3 spans 15 amino acids. Germline V gene data show CDR1 as LNHDA and CDR2 as SQIVND (reference sequence). CDR3 in amino acids: CASSTAHFANYGYTF. The DNA of the CDR3 is TGTGCCAGTAGCACCGCCCATTTCGCGAACTATGGCTACACCTTC.

The chain employs TRBV5-1 and TRBJ2-1, with 7 bases that match TRBD1. J gave up 1 base and V 3 bases, and 13 bases lay outside the gene matches. The CDR3 spans 18 residues. Germline values: CDR1 SGHRS, CDR2 YFSETQ. CDR3: CASSYQSNRGWSYNEQFF. The CDR3 DNA follows: TGCGCCAGCAGCTACCAGAGTAACAGGGGATGGTCCTACAATGAGCAGTTCTTC.

The chain recombines TRBV27 with TRBJ2-7; TRBD2 is a possible D gene (6 bases). This CDR3 is built from 13 residues. V was pared by 6 bases and J by 2 bases, with 11 bases between. The germline gives CDR1 MNHEY, CDR2 SMNVEV (reference sequence). CDR3 loop: CASRGLSTYEQYF. CDR3 nucleotide sequence: TGTGCCAGCAGGGGACTTTCGACCTACGAGCAGTACTTC.

This clone was observed a handful of times. This rearrangement joins TRBV11-2 to TRBJ1-4, with D possibly matching TRBD1 (6 bases). With 2 bases removed from V and 8 bases from J, the gap between germline ends came to 15 bases. There are 15 residues in the CDR3. Per germline, CDR1 SGHAT and CDR2 FQNNGV. The CDR3 here is CASSLTRGEGEKLFF. The CDR3 DNA is TGTGCCAGCAGCTTAACCAGGGGTGAGGGAGAAAAACTGTTTTTT.

The gene calls are TRBV7-8 and TRBJ2-3; TRBD2 matches at 9 bases. This CDR3 is built from 16 residues. Trimming at V came to 1 base and at J to 8 bases, leaving 10 bases not matched to a gene. Looked up from germline, CDR1 is SGHVS and CDR2 is FQNEAQ. The CDR3 spells CASSLVASGGMGTQYF. CDR3 sequence (DNA): TGTGCCAGCAGCTTAGTTGCGAGCGGGGGGATGGGTACGCAGTATTTT.

J is TRBJ2-1 and V is TRBV5-1; 12 bases map to TRBD2. CDR3 size: 17 residues. V was pared by 5 bases and J by 1 base, with 7 bases of the junction left unmatched. Per germline, CDR1 SGHRS and CDR2 YFSETQ. As DNA, the CDR3 is TGCGCCAGCAGTCACGGACTAGCGGGGCGATCCTACAATGAGCAGTTCTTC. Amino acids: CASSHGLAGRSYNEQFF.

This chain links TRBV6-2 or TRBV6-3 with TRBJ2-6, with TRBD2 matching over 7 bases. The V gene's germline CDR1 is MNHEY and CDR2 SVGEGT. The CDR3 covers 18 residues. The ends lost 6 bases at V and 0 bases at J; junction bases unmatched: 11. The CDR3 nucleotides read TGTGCCAGCAGACCTACCGGGACTATATTCTCTGGGGCCAACGTCCTGACTTTC. As protein: CASRPTGTIFSGANVLTF.

The CDR3: CASSEYQTNYSNQPQHF. DNA for the CDR3: TGTGCCAGCAGTGAATATCAGACAAATTATAGCAATCAGCCCCAGCATTTT. The V gene is TRBV25-1, the J gene TRBJ1-5; D gene unclear. In germline, CDR1 is MGHDK, CDR2 SYGVNS. Trimming cost V 0 bases and J 0 bases, with 12 bases left between them. CDR3 length equals 17 residues. Combining the CDR3 with reference TRBV25-1 and TRBJ1-5 gives the whole variable domain EADIYQTPRYLVIGTGKKITLECSQTMGHDKMYWYQQDPGMELHLIHYSYGVNSTEKGDLSSESTVSRIRTEHFPLTLESARPSHTSQYLCASSEYQTNYSNQPQHFGDGTRLSIL.

This chain joins TRBV6-5 and TRBJ2-1; TRBD1 matches 8 bases. V was clipped by 4 bases and J by 6 bases; unmatched bases: 8. Germline V gene data show CDR1 as MNHEY and CDR2 as SVGAGI. This CDR3 has 15 residues. The CDR3 spells CASSFGQGRGNEQFF. The CDR3 bases are TGTGCCAGCAGTTTTGGACAGGGTCGGGGCAATGAGCAGTTCTTC.

The chain joins TRBV4-2 to TRBJ2-7, with 7 bases matching TRBD1. CDR1 is LGHNA, CDR2 YNFKEQ, per germline. Trimming at V came to 2 bases and at J to 1 base, leaving 5 bases not matched to a gene. CDR3 length: 15 amino acids. This chain's CDR3 is CASSQYRDRSYEQYF. The CDR3, as DNA: TGTGCCAGCAGCCAATACCGGGACAGATCCTACGAGCAGTACTTC.

This clone showed up just a few times. The chain recombines TRBV7-2 with TRBJ2-2; 8 nucleotides line up with TRBD2. Germline V gives CDR1 SGHTA, CDR2 FQGNSA. The CDR3 consists of 18 residues. Trimming at V came to 2 bases and at J to 1 base, leaving 9 bases not matched to a gene. In DNA, the CDR3 is TGTGCCAGCAGCTTAAGACTAGGCGCGGGGGGGAACACCGGGGAGCTGTTTTTT. This codes for CASSLRLGAGGNTGELFF.

This clone was seen just once. This sequence joins TRBV6-6 and TRBJ2-1; 7 bases align to TRBD1. This CDR3 comprises 15 residues. Germline values: CDR1 MNHNY, CDR2 SVGAGI (reference sequence). V dropped 6 bases and J dropped 1; count of bases not matched to a gene: 6. CDR3 in amino acids: CASRIRQGSYNEQFF. As DNA, the CDR3 is TGTGCCAGCAGGATTAGACAGGGATCCTACAATGAGCAGTTCTTC.

V is TRBV2 and J is TRBJ2-7; D is perhaps TRBD1 (6 bases). V was pared by 2 bases and J by 6 bases, with 11 bases between. This CDR3 is built from 13 residues. Per germline, CDR1 SNHLY and CDR2 FYNNEI. The CDR3 is CASSETGPAEQYF. CDR3 bases: TGTGCCAGCAGTGAAACAGGGCCGGCCGAGCAGTACTTC.

The genes are TRBV18 and TRBJ2-1, with D possibly being TRBD2 (6 bases). Germline CDR1 KGHSH, CDR2 LQKENI. V lost 4 bases, J lost 4 bases, and 11 bases lay in between. This CDR3 has 14 amino acids. The CDR3 is CASSRDWIYNEQFF. CDR3 nucleotides: TGTGCCAGCTCACGGGACTGGATTTACAATGAGCAGTTCTTC.

The chain carries TRBV9 and TRBJ1-6; 8 positions agree with TRBD1. The CDR3 runs to 15 residues. V was pared by 4 bases and J by 10 bases, with 10 bases of the junction left unmatched. Germline CDR1 reads SGDLS; CDR2 reads YYNGEE. CDR3 protein: CASSQTGQGGSPLHF. DNA of the CDR3: TGTGCCAGCAGCCAAACCGGACAGGGAGGGTCACCCCTCCACTTT.

The rearrangement uses TRBV5-5 and TRBJ1-2; TRBD1 might be the D (5 bases). From germline, CDR1 is SGHKS and CDR2 YYEKEE (reference sequence). V lost 1 base and J lost 8, with 15 bases in between. The CDR3 loop spans 14 amino acids. CDR3 sequence reads: CASSLISGVSGYTF. The DNA for the CDR3 is TGTGCCAGCAGCTTGATTTCGGGGGTCTCCGGCTACACCTTC.

Details on this clone: Other DNA variants within this sample encode the same CDR3. CDR3 protein: CASSPGRGSTEAFF. CDR3 in DNA: TGTGCCAGCTCACCAGGCAGGGGAAGCACTGAAGCTTTCTTT. The V call is TRBV18, the J call TRBJ1-1, with D perhaps matching TRBD1 (6 bases). V shed 2 bases and J shed 4 bases, with 11 bases lying between them. This CDR3 region has 14 residues. From germline, CDR1 is KGHSH and CDR2 LQKENI.

The sample holds one count of this clone. This chain connects TRBV5-1 to TRBJ2-5; D is uncertain. There are 14 residues in the CDR3. CDR1 SGHRS and CDR2 YFSETQ come from the germline V gene. Trimming took 0 bases from V and 5 from J, leaving 11 bases between them. DNA for the CDR3: TGCGCCAGCAGCTTGGCGACGCCGGGTGAGACCCAGTACTTC. The encoded protein is CASSLATPGETQYF.

The V and J genes are TRBV19 and TRBJ1-5; no definite D call. The germline V gene has CDR1 LNHDA and CDR2 SQIVND (reference sequence). Trimming left V 2 bases short and J 5 bases short, with 16 bases between. The CDR3 loop spans 16 amino acids. This chain's CDR3 is CASSIPPDYPDQPQHF. CDR3 DNA: TGTGCCAGTAGTATACCCCCCGACTATCCTGATCAGCCCCAGCATTTT.

The V call is TRBV9, the J call TRBJ1-2, with 11 bases matching TRBD1. J gave up 2 bases and V 3 bases, and 3 bases lay outside the gene matches. This CDR3 region has 15 residues. From germline, CDR1 is SGDLS and CDR2 YYNGEE. CDR3 nucleotide sequence: TGTGCCAGCAGCGCGGGGACAGGGGGGAACTATGGCTACACCTTC. It codes for CASSAGTGGNYGYTF.

The gene calls are TRBV28 and TRBJ1-5; perhaps TRBD1 as D (6 bases). Per germline, CDR1 MDHEN and CDR2 SYDVKM. The V gene lost 8 bases and the J gene lost 0 bases, with 8 bases spanning the gap. This CDR3 comprises 13 residues. CDR3 nucleotide sequence: TGTGCCAGCTGGGGGCTTAGCAATCAGCCCCAGCATTTT. The encoded protein is CASWGLSNQPQHF.

CDR3 sequence reads: CSASVARVNGYTF. The DNA of the CDR3 is TGCAGTGCTAGTGTCGCCAGGGTCAATGGCTACACCTTC. V usage is TRBV20-1 and J usage is TRBJ1-2, with D possibly matching TRBD1 (5 bases). Trimming took off 3 bases at V and 6 bases at J, with 14 bases between the two ends. CDR1 is DFQATT, CDR2 SNEGSKA, per germline (reference sequence). The CDR3 has 13 residues.

The chain links TRBV5-1 to TRBJ2-5; a possible D gene is TRBD1 (5 bases). The CDR3 has 12 amino acids. V shed 5 bases and J shed 7 bases, with 12 bases lying between them. Germline V gene lookup returns CDR1 SGHRS and CDR2 YFSETQ. CDR3 loop: CASRNDRATQYF. CDR3 bases: TGCGCCAGCAGAAATGACAGAGCGACCCAGTACTTC.

The chain carries TRBV5-1 and TRBJ1-6; D gene uncertain. This CDR3 has 16 residues. The V end was cut by 0 bases, the J end by 4 bases, with 11 bases between. The germline gives CDR1 SGHRS, CDR2 YFSETQ. Here the CDR3 DNA reads TGCGCCAGCAGCTTGGCCCAGGTGCTTTATAATTCACCCCTCCACTTT. This codes for CASSLAQVLYNSPLHF.

This chain joins TRBV2 and TRBJ1-2, with D possibly being TRBD1 (5 bases). The germline V gene has CDR1 SNHLY and CDR2 FYNNEI. The V gene lost 0 bases and the J gene lost 6 bases, with 5 bases spanning the gap. There are 12 residues in the CDR3. The CDR3 sequence: CASSEAGDGYTF. In nucleotides, the CDR3 is TGTGCCAGCAGTGAAGCAGGGGATGGCTACACCTTC.

J is TRBJ2-3 and V is TRBV3-1 (or the pseudogene TRBV3-2); unclear D gene. This CDR3 comprises 13 residues. Looked up from germline, CDR1 is LGHDT and CDR2 is YNNKEL (reference sequence). Deletions cut 6 bases from V and 3 bases from J, with 10 bases between. The CDR3 DNA sequence: TGTGCCAGCAGACTCTACCTAACAGATACGCAGTATTTT. Translated: CASRLYLTDTQYF.

The chain employs TRBV7-2 and TRBJ2-7; D is ambiguous. The CDR3 extends over 11 amino acids. Germline CDR1 is SGHTA and CDR2 is FQGNSA. Trimming stripped 5 bases from V and 0 bases from J, with 2 bases between. This chain's CDR3 is CASSRSYEQYF. The CDR3 DNA follows: TGTGCCAGCAGCCGCTCCTACGAGCAGTACTTC.